Presented here are 20 T cell receptor beta chains from one specimen sequenced in a study of molecular identifiers for immune sequencing clone quantification. TCRdb analysed the PCR reads with MiXCR anew, one entry per CDR3 protein. In the table there are about 510,000 distinct CDR3 sequences, 20% to 25% of which are singletons. The sequenced sample consisted of naive CD8+ T cells from blood, with Jurkat cell RNA spiked in. Subset indicated: FACS-sorted CD8+CD4-CCR7+CD45RA+ naive T cells. Receptors were obtained from a human donor in good health. Some libraries in this study had Jurkat cell RNA spiked in.

The J gene is TRBJ2-7, the V gene TRBV7-6; a possible D gene is TRBD1 (6 bases). Between the trimmed V and J ends, which lost 5 bases and 2 bases, there was a span of 16 bases. This CDR3 has 15 residues. The V gene's germline CDR1 is SGHVS and CDR2 FNYEAQ. CDR3: CASSPSWGLTYEQYF. The CDR3 nucleotides are TGTGCCAGCAGCCCATCTTGGGGGCTGACCTACGAGCAGTACTTC.

This clonotype came up a few times. The CDR3 DNA follows: TGCAGTGCCCACCCCGAGACAGCGGTTGACTATGGCTACACCTTC. Residues: CSAHPETAVDYGYTF. The V call is TRBV20-1, the J call TRBJ1-2; a weak D match, TRBD1 (5 bases). The germline CDR1 and CDR2 sequences are DFQATT and SNEGSKA (reference sequence). The CDR3 has 15 residues. Trimming took 6 bases from V and 3 from J, leaving 20 bases between them.

Comment on this clonotype: Mismatch with germline at one junction end may stem from a read error. The chain links TRBV12-3 or TRBV12-4 to TRBJ2-5; 10 positions match TRBD1. CDR3 length: 14 amino acids. The CDR3 DNA reads TGTGCCAGCAGTGTGGACAGGGGGTTGGAGACCCGGTACTTC. It encodes CASSVDRGLETRYF.

A note on this clonotype: A single base separates this from a much larger clone, so it may be a read error. Lacking the conserved final phenylalanine or tryptophan, this CDR3 likely reflects a read error. The rearrangement links TRBV4-1 to TRBJ2-3; 8 bases are a match to TRBD2. The V gene's germline CDR1 is MGHRA and CDR2 YSYEKL. V shed 5 bases, J shed 2 bases, and the junction held 6 bases outside the gene matches. The CDR3 contains 15 residues. CDR3 sequence: CASSTQLADTDTQYS. CDR3 DNA: TGCGCCAGCAGCACTCAACTAGCGGACACAGATACGCAGTATTCT.

The chain combines TRBV7-3 with TRBJ2-1; TRBD2 aligns across 8 bases. The CDR3 sequence is 16 residues long. The junction had 4 bases not matched to a gene; V was cut back by 1 base and J by 2 bases. CDR1 SGHTA and CDR2 FQGTGA come from the germline V gene. The CDR3 DNA follows: TGTGCCAGCAGCTTAAATGCGGGAGGCCCCTACAATGAGCAGTTCTTC. Translating gives CASSLNAGGPYNEQFF. Using reference TRBV7-3 and TRBJ2-1 for the parts outside the CDR3, the full variable domain is GAGVSQTPSNKVTEKGKYVELRCDPISGHTALYWYRQSLGQGPEFLIYFQGTGAADDSGLPNDRFFAVRPEGSVSTLKIQRTERGDSAVYLCASSLNAGGPYNEQFFGPGTRLTVL.

About this clonotype: A much larger clone is a single base away; this may be a read error. This CDR3 is missing its conserved last phenylalanine or tryptophan, likely due to a read error. The V call is TRBV30, the J call TRBJ1-1; 9 positions agree with TRBD1. V shed 1 base and J 5 bases; nucleotides not matched to a gene: 5. The CDR3 spans 14 residues. Looked up from germline, CDR1 is GTSNPN and CDR2 is SVGIG (reference sequence). The CDR3 protein is CAWSDGTGLTEAFL. CDR3 bases: TGTGCCTGGAGTGACGGGACAGGGTTGACTGAAGCTTTCCTT.

At least ten counts were recorded for this clonotype. The chain uses TRBV19 and TRBJ2-3, with 12 bases lining up with TRBD2. Germline V CDR1 and CDR2: LNHDA, SQIVND (reference sequence). V shed 5 bases, J shed 6 bases, and the junction held 6 bases outside the gene matches. This CDR3 is built from 15 residues. The CDR3 DNA follows: TGTGCCAGTAGTTCGACTAGCGGGAGTATCGATACGCAGTATTTT. Amino acids: CASSSTSGSIDTQYF. The full variable domain, rest sourced from reference TRBV19 and TRBJ2-3, is DGGITQSPKYLFRKEGQNVTLSCEQNLNHDAMYWYRQDPGQGLRLIYYSQIVNDFQKGDIAEGYSVSREKKESFPLTVTSAQKNPTAFYLCASSSTSGSIDTQYFGPGTRLTVL.

As regards this clonotype: One junction end does not reproduce the germline sequence, and a read error may be involved. V is TRBV30 and J is TRBJ1-2; 9 bases agree with TRBD1. The germline gives CDR1 GTSNPN, CDR2 SVGIG (reference sequence). This CDR3 region has 15 residues. CDR3 residues: CAWREDRGDVYGCTF. The CDR3 coding sequence is TGTGCCTGGAGGGAGGACAGGGGAGACGTCTATGGCTGCACCTTC.

This clonotype came up a few times. V is TRBV20-1 and J is TRBJ2-3; D possibly uses TRBD1 or TRBD2 (5 bases each). The CDR3 extends over 16 amino acids. Per the germline V gene, CDR1 is DFQATT and CDR2 is SNEGSKA (reference sequence). V gave up 0 bases and J gave up 1 base, with 14 bases separating them. The CDR3 nucleotides read TGCAGTGCTAGAGATACCCGGGGCCCCCGCACAGATACGCAGTATTTT. This gives the protein CSARDTRGPRTDTQYF.

There are a few counts of this clonotype. The rearrangement joins TRBV27 to TRBJ1-5; D call uncertain. V was clipped by 3 bases and J by 6 bases, with 12 bases between them. CDR1 and CDR2 (germline): MNHEY, SMNVEV (reference sequence). This CDR3 region has 14 residues. CDR3 sequence: CASSFSGTSQPQHF. DNA of the CDR3: TGTGCCAGCAGTTTTTCAGGTACATCTCAGCCCCAGCATTTT.

This clonotype was picked up many times. This rearrangement joins TRBV14 to TRBJ2-6; D possibly matches TRBD1 or TRBD2 (5 bases each). V was shortened by 4 bases and J by 0 bases, with 10 bases between the two germline ends. CDR3 length: 16 residues. CDR1 and CDR2 from the germline V gene are SGHDN and FVKESK. In DNA, the CDR3 is TGTGCCAGCAGCCCCCCCGGGGCCTCTGGGGCCAACGTCCTGACTTTC. The encoded protein is CASSPPGASGANVLTF.

The sample holds a few counts of this clonotype. The chain employs TRBV27 and TRBJ2-1; 10 bases are a match to TRBD2. This CDR3 contains 16 residues. Germline V CDR1 and CDR2: MNHEY, SMNVEV (reference sequence). Trimming cost V 7 bases and J 4 bases; bases outside gene matches: 10. The CDR3 is CASKWASGGAYNEQFF. CDR3 coding DNA: TGTGCCAGCAAGTGGGCTAGCGGGGGAGCTTACAATGAGCAGTTCTTC.

Ten or more counts support this clonotype. This sequence joins TRBV29-1 and TRBJ1-2, with 7 bases identical to TRBD1. The CDR3 is 15 residues long. Losses at the gene ends were 3 bases for V and 5 bases for J; bases not matched to a gene: 12. Germline V gene lookup returns CDR1 SQVTM and CDR2 ANQGSEA. CDR3 coding DNA: TGCAGCGTTGATCTTTTTGGGGACAGCATTTATGGCTACACCTTC. Translation: CSVDLFGDSIYGYTF.

As for this clonotype: Possible read error: a much larger clone is one base away. This chain links TRBV9 with TRBJ2-6; possible D gene TRBD1, 5 bases. CDR1 is SGDLS, CDR2 YYNGEE, per germline. This CDR3 spans 17 amino acids. The V end lost 4 bases, the J end lost 2 bases, and 16 bases lay between the germline ends. In DNA, the CDR3 is TGTGCCAGCAGCAAGCCACAGGTCCGCGCTGGGGCCAACGTCCTGACTTTC. Protein: CASSKPQVRAGANVLTF.

This clonotype was counted between two and nine times. V usage is TRBV27 and J usage is TRBJ2-7; 8 bases align to TRBD1. Germline-derived CDR1 and CDR2 are MNHEY and SMNVEV (reference sequence). V was clipped by 0 bases and J by 3 bases; unmatched bases: 4. This CDR3 comprises 15 residues. The CDR3 here is CASSLSDRGGYEQYF. Here the CDR3 DNA reads TGTGCCAGCAGTTTATCAGACAGGGGAGGCTACGAGCAGTACTTC.

This clonotype was recorded at least ten times. The chain joins TRBV7-9 to TRBJ1-2; 8 bases agree with TRBD1. The trim removed 5 bases at V and 0 bases at J, leaving 8 bases unmatched. The CDR3 runs to 16 residues. Germline CDR1 SEHNR, CDR2 FQNEAQ (reference sequence). The CDR3 region has the DNA TGTGCCAGCAGCCCTAGGGACAGGCGCTCTAACTATGGCTACACCTTC. Translation gives CASSPRDRRSNYGYTF.

This clonotype was seen ten or more times. This chain links TRBV2 with TRBJ2-4, with TRBD2 as a possible D gene (6 bases). In germline, CDR1 is SNHLY, CDR2 FYNNEI. This CDR3 has 16 amino acids. V was clipped by 7 bases and J by 0 bases, with 16 bases between them. The CDR3 loop reads CASIGEDHIAKNIQYF. CDR3 DNA: TGTGCCAGCATAGGGGAGGACCATATAGCCAAAAACATTCAGTACTTC.

To note about this clonotype: One end of the junction varies from germline; a read error may be responsible. The CDR3 DNA sequence: TGTGCCAGCGGCTTAAACAGCGGTGAGCAGTTCTTC. It encodes CASGLNSGEQFF. The genes are TRBV11-2 and TRBJ2-1; D is possibly TRBD2 (5 bases). Germline loops: CDR1 SGHAT, CDR2 FQNNGV. The CDR3 has 12 residues. The full variable domain, its missing parts supplied by reference TRBV11-2 and TRBJ2-1, is EAGVAQSPRYKIIEKRQSVAFWCNPISGHATLYWYQQILGQGPKLLIQFQNNGVVDDSQLPKDRFSAERLKGVDSTLKIQPAKLEDSAVYLCASGLNSGEQFFGPGTRLTVL.

This clonotype was observed many times. This chain links TRBV28 with TRBJ2-5; TRBD1 matches 8 bases. Germline V gene sequence: CDR1 MDHEN, CDR2 SYDVKM. The CDR3 extends over 14 amino acids. The V and J ends lost 5 bases and 0 bases, in that order; junction bases with no gene match: 2. The CDR3 reads CASSPDRDQETQYF. For the CDR3, the DNA is TGTGCCAGCAGTCCGGACAGGGACCAAGAGACCCAGTACTTC.

This chain joins TRBV28 and TRBJ2-1; maybe TRBD2 (5 bases). The germline gives CDR1 MDHEN, CDR2 SYDVKM. Trimming removed 3 bases from V and 6 bases from J, with 27 bases in between. This CDR3 has 19 residues. CDR3 protein: CASSLGVSSERMLGNEQFF. The CDR3 DNA is TGTGCCAGCAGTTTGGGCGTCAGTAGCGAGAGAATGTTAGGCAATGAGCAGTTCTTC.